This section outlines one T cell receptor beta chain sequence together with its context. Its target is unknown. A universal primer binding site was introduced by template switching. The final cDNA contained unique molecular identifiers. TCRdb analysed the 5' RACE reads with MiXCR anew, one entry per CDR3 protein. Of around 230,000 distinct CDR3 sequences in the sample, about a tenth were seen once. Donors were all healthy Caucasians. The sample originates from a study of identical twins. Study-wide findings and caveats: Researchers reported excess low generation probability among twin-shared out-of-frame alpha sequences. In cord blood, abundant beta clonotypes had fewer insertions; memory showed no trend.

What was sequenced was memory (CD45RO+) T cells sorted from blood. The sequence came from a woman younger than 35 in good health.

In nucleotides, the CDR3 is TGTGCCAGCAGCCTACCGCGGCCGTTCGTCTCTGCAACTAATGAAAAACTGTTTTTT. This sequence encodes CASSLPRPFVSATNEKLFF. V and J are TRBV7-2 and TRBJ1-4; D gene unclear. CDR1 is SGHTA and CDR2 is FQGNSA in the germline V gene. V shed 5 bases and J shed 0 bases, with 22 bases lying between them. CDR3 length equals 19 residues.